The following is a T cell receptor beta chain sequence with its context. As yet, its antigen is unknown. This CDR3 comprises 15 residues. Germline CDR1 and CDR2: SGHKS and YYEKEE (reference sequence). The V gene end was trimmed by 3 bases and the J gene end by 7 bases; junction bases not matched to a gene: 8. This PCR relied on a set of 60 Vbeta primers and 13 Jbeta primers. Assay used: immunoSEQ multiplex PCR; TCRdb lists only in-frame clones, some missing. Among fewer than 100,000 clones listed, 65% to 80% were seen once. These data originate in a study of cytomegalovirus exposure and HLA in healthy donors. Broader study findings: TRBV6-2, TRBV6-3 and some other V segments were excluded as indistinguishable.

Specimen: PBMCs. The chain employs TRBV5-5 and TRBJ2-1, with TRBD2 matching over 9 bases. This clonotype was obtained from a man in his sixties in good health and CMV-seropositive. In DNA form, the CDR3 reads TGTGCCAGCAGCTCCGTCGCGGGGGGGCCAAATGAGCAGTTCTTC. It specifies CASSSVAGGPNEQFF.